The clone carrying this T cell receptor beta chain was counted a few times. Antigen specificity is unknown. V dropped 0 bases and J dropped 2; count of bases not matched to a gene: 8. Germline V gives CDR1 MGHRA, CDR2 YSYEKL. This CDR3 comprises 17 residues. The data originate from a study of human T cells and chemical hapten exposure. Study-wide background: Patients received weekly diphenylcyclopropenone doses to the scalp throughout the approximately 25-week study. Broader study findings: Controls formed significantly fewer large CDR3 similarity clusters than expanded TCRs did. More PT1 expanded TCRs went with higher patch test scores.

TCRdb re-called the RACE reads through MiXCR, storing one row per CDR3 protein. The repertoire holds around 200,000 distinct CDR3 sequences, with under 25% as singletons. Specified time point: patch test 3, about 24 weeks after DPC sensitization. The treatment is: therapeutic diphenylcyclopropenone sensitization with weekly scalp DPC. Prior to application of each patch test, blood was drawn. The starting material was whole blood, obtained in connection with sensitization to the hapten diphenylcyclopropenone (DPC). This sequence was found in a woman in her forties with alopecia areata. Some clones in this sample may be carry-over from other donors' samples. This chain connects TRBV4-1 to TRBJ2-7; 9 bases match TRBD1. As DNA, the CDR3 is TGCGCCAGCAGCCAAGAACCCACAGGGGGCCATACCTACGAGCAGTACTTC. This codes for CASSQEPTGGHTYEQYF.